This TCR beta chain was observed in a study of STAT3 mutations in large granular lymphocyte leukemia. Study context: Over half of T-LGLL patients had one or more immunosuppressive regimens.

Study findings and constraints: Samples missed the first appearance of the clone. Some patients had persisting codominant clonotypes that could mask small clones. In T-cell large granular lymphocyte leukemia, about half of patients showed multiple immunodominant subclonotypes.

A remark on this clone: Antigen unknown.

This CDR3 contains 14 residues. V lost 6 bases and J lost 4, with 16 bases in between. CDR1 and CDR2 (germline): MDHEN, SYDVKM. Each sample's TCRbeta library yielded on average approximately 41,000 productive templates. TCRdb's table, derived via immunoSEQ multiplex PCR, lists solely in-frame clones and lacks some. This sample has tens of thousands of clones; 85% to 95% occur once, and the top ten carry approximately 6%. Source material: peripheral blood mononuclear cells. This chain connects TRBV28 to TRBJ2-7, with TRBD1 as a possible D gene (5 bases). This TCR derives from a man in his forties with T-cell large granular lymphocyte leukemia. Some clones in this sample may be carry-over from other donors' samples. The CDR3 region has the DNA TGTGCCAGCAGGTTAACAGGAAAGTCTTACGAGCAGTACTTC. It is translated as CASRLTGKSYEQYF.